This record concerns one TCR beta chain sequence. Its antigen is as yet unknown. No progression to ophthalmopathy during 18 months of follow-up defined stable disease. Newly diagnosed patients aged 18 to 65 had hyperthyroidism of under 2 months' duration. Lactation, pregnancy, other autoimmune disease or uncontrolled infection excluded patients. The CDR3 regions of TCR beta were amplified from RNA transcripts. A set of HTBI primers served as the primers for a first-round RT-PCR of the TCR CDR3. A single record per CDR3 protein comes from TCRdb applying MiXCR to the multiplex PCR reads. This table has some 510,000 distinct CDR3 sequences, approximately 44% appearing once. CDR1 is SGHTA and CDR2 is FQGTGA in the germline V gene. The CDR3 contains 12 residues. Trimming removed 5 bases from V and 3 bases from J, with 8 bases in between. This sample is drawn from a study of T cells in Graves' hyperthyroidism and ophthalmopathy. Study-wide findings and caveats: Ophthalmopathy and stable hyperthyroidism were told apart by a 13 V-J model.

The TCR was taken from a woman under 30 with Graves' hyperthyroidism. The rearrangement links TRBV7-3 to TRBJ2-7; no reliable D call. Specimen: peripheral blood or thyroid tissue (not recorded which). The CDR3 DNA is TGTGCCAGCAGCGGAATAGACTACGAGCAGTACTTC. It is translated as CASSGIDYEQYF. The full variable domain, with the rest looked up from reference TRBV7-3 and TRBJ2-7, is GAGVSQTPSNKVTEKGKYVELRCDPISGHTALYWYRQSLGQGPEFLIYFQGTGAADDSGLPNDRFFAVRPEGSVSTLKIQRTERGDSAVYLCASSGIDYEQYFGPGTRLTVT.